One sample yielded the 14 T cell receptor beta chains listed below, sequenced in a study of regulatory T cells in long-lasting Graves disease. Assembly of TCR beta libraries relied on iRepertoire HTBI primers together with Arm-PCR of CDR3 regions. TCRdb re-called the multiplex PCR reads with MiXCR, one entry per CDR3 protein. The sample lists about 500,000 distinct CDR3 sequences, 15% to 20% occurring once. Sample time point: newly diagnosed GD, antithyroid drugs for less than 3 months. Extracted PBMC RNA gave rise to the TCR library. The sample was also linked to a second study, of T cells in Graves' hyperthyroidism and ophthalmopathy.

The sample consisted of peripheral blood mononuclear cells (PBMCs), taken at new diagnosis, from a patient treated with antithyroid drugs. The receptors were sampled from a man in his forties with Graves disease.

This clonotype was detected only a few times. The chain uses TRBV6-5 and TRBJ1-5; D remains ambiguous. The CDR3 is 13 residues long. Trimming removed 2 bases from V and 4 bases from J, with 6 bases in between. Germline loops: CDR1 MNHEY, CDR2 SVGAGI. This chain's CDR3 is CASSYEGNQPQHF. In nucleotides, the CDR3 is TGTGCCAGCAGTTACGAGGGTAATCAGCCCCAGCATTTT.

This clonotype was found many times. The genes are TRBV20-1 and TRBJ2-1; D perhaps matches TRBD2 (6 bases). V lost 3 bases and J 2 bases, leaving 11 bases between the germline ends. The germline V gene encodes CDR1 DFQATT and CDR2 SNEGSKA (reference sequence). The CDR3 is 14 amino acids. CDR3 sequence (DNA): TGCAGTGCTAGTTCGGCTAGCGCCTACAATGAGCAGTTCTTC. Translation: CSASSASAYNEQFF.

The chain combines TRBV30 with TRBJ2-3; 7 positions match TRBD2. Trimming at V came to 3 bases and at J to 8 bases, leaving 5 bases not matched to a gene. The germline V gene has CDR1 GTSNPN and CDR2 SVGIG (reference sequence). This CDR3 has 12 residues. In DNA, the CDR3 is TGTGCCTGGAGCCGCGGGAGTGGTACGCAGTATTTT. Amino acids: CAWSRGSGTQYF.

The sample holds many counts of this clonotype. This sequence joins TRBV10-3 and TRBJ2-5; 7 nucleotides match TRBD2. V was clipped by 8 bases and J by 5 bases; unmatched bases: 8. Germline CDR1 is ENHRY and CDR2 is SYGVKD. This CDR3 is 13 amino acids long. CDR3 in DNA: TGTGCCATCGCGCGCGGGAGCGGGGAGACCCAGTACTTC. Translated, it gives CAIARGSGETQYF.

This clonotype turned up a few times. This chain joins TRBV5-1 and TRBJ2-1; no clear D. Trimming stripped 2 bases from V and 5 bases from J, with 8 bases between. Per the germline V gene, CDR1 is SGHRS and CDR2 is YFSETQ. CDR3 length: 13 residues. In DNA, the CDR3 is TGCGCCAGCAGCTTAAATGGTGACAATGAGCAGTTCTTC. Translated: CASSLNGDNEQFF.

This chain joins TRBV7-8 and TRBJ2-5; 11 bases are shared with TRBD2. Per germline, CDR1 SGHVS and CDR2 FQNEAQ. CDR3 size: 15 residues. V lost 5 bases, J lost 4 bases, and 6 bases stayed unmatched. CDR3 amino acids: CASSPIAGGRETQYF. The CDR3 DNA reads as TGTGCCAGCAGCCCGATAGCGGGAGGGAGAGAGACCCAGTACTTC.

This rearrangement joins TRBV20-1 to TRBJ1-4; D gene unclear. V lost 1 base to trimming and J lost 4 bases, with 4 bases between them. CDR1 is DFQATT and CDR2 is SNEGSKA in the germline V gene (reference sequence). The CDR3 contains 12 residues. The CDR3 loop is CSARGNNEKLFF. The CDR3 nucleotides are TGCAGTGCTAGAGGAAATAATGAAAAACTGTTTTTT.

At least ten counts were recorded for this clonotype. The rearrangement links TRBV12-3 or TRBV12-4 to TRBJ2-1, with D possibly being TRBD1 (6 bases). CDR3 size: 13 residues. V was trimmed by 3 bases and J by 12 bases, leaving 15 bases between them. The CDR3 loop is CASSFPRGGVQFF. DNA for the CDR3: TGTGCCAGCAGTTTCCCCCGAGGGGGTGTGCAGTTCTTC.

Note on this clonotype: It may be a read error: a sequence one base away is much more abundant. V usage is TRBV7-9 and J usage is TRBJ1-1; 9 bases line up with TRBD1. This CDR3 region has 14 residues. V shed 5 bases, J shed 5 bases, and the junction held 6 bases outside the gene matches. Looked up from germline, CDR1 is SEHNR and CDR2 is FQNEAQ (reference sequence). The CDR3, as DNA: TGTGCCAGCAGCAGTCACAGGGGGCGGACTGAAGCTTTCTTT. This encodes CASSSHRGRTEAFF.

This clonotype was seen a single time. The rearrangement joins TRBV12-3 or TRBV12-4 to TRBJ2-2; 14 bases agree with TRBD2. V dropped 8 bases and J dropped 4; count of bases not matched to a gene: 15. This CDR3 has 19 residues. CDR3 DNA sequence: TGTGCCAGCGGTTATTCACCGGGACTAGCGGGAGAAAGCACCGGGGAGCTGTTTTTT. Encoded protein: CASGYSPGLAGESTGELFF.

At least ten counts were recorded for this clonotype. This chain joins TRBV6-1 and TRBJ2-7; 7 positions match TRBD2. Germline V CDR1 and CDR2: MNHNS, SASEGT. CDR3 length: 16 amino acids. V dropped 7 bases and J dropped 1; count of bases not matched to a gene: 13. Written as DNA, the CDR3 is TGTGCCAGCAATCCCGGAGCGCGGGAGTATTCCTACGAGCAGTACTTC. This codes for CASNPGAREYSYEQYF.

On this clonotype: Since a far larger clone is one base different, this is likely a read error. CDR3 DNA sequence: TGTGCCAGCAGAACGATGCCGGGACTAGCGGGCGCCAGCTCCTACAATGAGCAGTACTTC. It codes for CASRTMPGLAGASSYNEQYF. The chain employs TRBV12-3 or TRBV12-4 and TRBJ2-5, with 12 positions matching TRBD2. J lost 11 bases, V lost 6 bases, and 28 bases had no gene match. This CDR3 is built from 20 residues.

This clonotype was detected a few times. The genes are TRBV5-4 and TRBJ2-2; no definite D call. The CDR3 spans 16 residues. The V gene lost 1 base and the J gene lost 0 bases, with 10 bases spanning the gap. Looked up from germline, CDR1 is SGHNT and CDR2 is YYREEE (reference sequence). CDR3 protein: CASSLLPGTNTGELFF. The CDR3 DNA follows: TGTGCCAGCAGCTTGTTACCGGGTACGAACACCGGGGAGCTGTTTTTT.

This clonotype has at least ten counts. The chain couples TRBV28 to TRBJ2-5; possible D gene TRBD1, 5 bases. Trimming stripped 5 bases from V and 3 bases from J, with 7 bases between. The CDR3 covers 12 residues. In germline, CDR1 is MDHEN, CDR2 SYDVKM. CDR3 loop: CASSVGEETQYF. CDR3 bases: TGTGCCAGCAGTGTAGGGGAAGAGACCCAGTACTTC.